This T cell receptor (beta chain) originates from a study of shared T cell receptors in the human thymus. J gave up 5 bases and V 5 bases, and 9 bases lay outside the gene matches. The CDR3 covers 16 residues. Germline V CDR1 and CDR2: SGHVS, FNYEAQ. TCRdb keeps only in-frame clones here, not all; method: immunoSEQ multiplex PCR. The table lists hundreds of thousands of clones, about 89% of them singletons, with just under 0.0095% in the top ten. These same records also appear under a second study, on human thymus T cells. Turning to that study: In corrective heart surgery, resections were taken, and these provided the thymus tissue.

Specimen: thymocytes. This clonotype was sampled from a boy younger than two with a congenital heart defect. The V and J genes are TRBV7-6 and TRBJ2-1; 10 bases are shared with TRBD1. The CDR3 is CASSQAGDRGDNEQFF. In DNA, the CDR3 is TGTGCCAGCAGCCAGGCTGGGGACAGGGGAGACAATGAGCAGTTCTTC.